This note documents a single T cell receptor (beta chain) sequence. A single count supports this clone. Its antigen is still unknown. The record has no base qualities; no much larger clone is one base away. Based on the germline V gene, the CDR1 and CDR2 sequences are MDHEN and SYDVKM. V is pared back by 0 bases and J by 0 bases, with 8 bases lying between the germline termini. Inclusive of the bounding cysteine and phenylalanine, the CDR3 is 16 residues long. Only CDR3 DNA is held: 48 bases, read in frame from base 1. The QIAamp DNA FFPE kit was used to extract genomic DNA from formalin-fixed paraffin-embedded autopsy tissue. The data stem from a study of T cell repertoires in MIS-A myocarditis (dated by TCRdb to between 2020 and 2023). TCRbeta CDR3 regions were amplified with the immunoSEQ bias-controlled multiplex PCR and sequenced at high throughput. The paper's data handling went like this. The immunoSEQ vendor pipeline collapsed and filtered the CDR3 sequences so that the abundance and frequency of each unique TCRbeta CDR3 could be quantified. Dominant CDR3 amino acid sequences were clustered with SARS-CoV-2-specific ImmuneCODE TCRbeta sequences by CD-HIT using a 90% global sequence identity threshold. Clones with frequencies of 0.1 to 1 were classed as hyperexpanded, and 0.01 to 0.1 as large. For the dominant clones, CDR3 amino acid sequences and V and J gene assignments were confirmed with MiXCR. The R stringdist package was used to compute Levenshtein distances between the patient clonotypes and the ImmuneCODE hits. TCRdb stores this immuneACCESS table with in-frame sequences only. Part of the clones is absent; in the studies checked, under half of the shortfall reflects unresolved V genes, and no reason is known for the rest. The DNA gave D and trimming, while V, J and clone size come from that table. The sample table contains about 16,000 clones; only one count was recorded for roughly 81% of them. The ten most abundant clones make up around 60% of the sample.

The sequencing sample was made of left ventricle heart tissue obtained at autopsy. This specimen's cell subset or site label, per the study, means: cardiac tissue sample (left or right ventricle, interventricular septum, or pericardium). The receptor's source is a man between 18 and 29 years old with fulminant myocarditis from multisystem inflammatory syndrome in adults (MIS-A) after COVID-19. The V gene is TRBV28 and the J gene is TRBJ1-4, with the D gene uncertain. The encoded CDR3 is CASSLWLDTTNEKLFF. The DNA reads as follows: TGTGCCAGCAGTTTATGGCTCGACACAACTAATGAAAAACTGTTTTTT.